One sample yielded the 24 T cell receptor beta chains listed below, sequenced in a study of control samples from healthy donors and cancer patients (dated by TCRdb to the early 2020s). The method was the immunoSEQ multiplex PCR assay. Sourced from immuneACCESS, this table was stored by TCRdb with only in-frame sequences that have V and J called. A share of the clones is absent; for the studies checked, an unresolved V gene accounts for under half, and the remainder has no known explanation. This sample holds 150,000 to 200,000 clones; about 93% were observed only once. The ten biggest clones cover approximately 1.5% of the sample. The sequenced sample was blood. These receptors were taken from a man between 18 and 35 years old in good health.

For the CDR3, the DNA is TGTGCCAGCAGTATCCTTGACAGCTCTGGAAACACCATATATTTT. Translated, it gives CASSILDSSGNTIYF. The chain employs TRBV28 and TRBJ1-3; TRBD1 might be the D (5 bases). V was clipped by 5 bases and J by 0 bases, with 11 bases between them. The germline V gene encodes CDR1 MDHEN and CDR2 SYDVKM. This CDR3 is built from 15 residues.

In its sample, this clone was seen a few times. The V and J genes are TRBV7-9 and TRBJ1-4; maybe TRBD1 (6 bases). Trimming pared 6 bases from V and 4 bases from J, leaving 12 bases between. CDR3 length: 14 residues. Germline values: CDR1 SEHNR, CDR2 FQNEAQ (reference sequence). CDR3 loop: CASRKGGGNEKLFF. The CDR3 DNA sequence: TGTGCCAGCAGGAAGGGAGGGGGTAATGAAAAACTGTTTTTT.

The V gene is TRBV10-3, the J gene TRBJ2-5; D is tentatively TRBD1 or TRBD2 (6 bases each). V lost 6 bases and J lost 3, with 14 bases in between. CDR3 length equals 14 residues. The V gene's germline CDR1 is ENHRY and CDR2 SYGVKD. The CDR3 sequence is CAIRRGDPEETQYF. For the CDR3, the DNA is TGTGCCATCAGGAGGGGGGACCCCGAAGAGACCCAGTACTTC.

This chain joins TRBV5-1 and TRBJ1-1; weak D call: TRBD1 (6 bases). Germline loops: CDR1 SGHRS, CDR2 YFSETQ. V gave up 5 bases and J gave up 1 base, with 15 bases separating them. The CDR3 extends over 15 amino acids. The CDR3 coding sequence is TGCGCCAGCAGTTCACCGAAGGGGGGGAACACTGAAGCTTTCTTT. Its protein product is CASSSPKGGNTEAFF.

The chain is built from TRBV5-1 and TRBJ1-6; 7 bases line up with TRBD1. The V and J ends lost 4 bases and 14 bases, in that order; junction bases with no gene match: 6. Germline V CDR1 and CDR2: SGHRS, YFSETQ. The length of the CDR3 is 12 residues. The CDR3 region has the DNA TGCGCCAGCAGCGTGGACAGGTCGGCCCTCCACTTT. The encoded protein is CASSVDRSALHF.

The chain recombines TRBV28 with TRBJ1-2, with D unclear. CDR1 is MDHEN and CDR2 is SYDVKM in the germline V gene. The CDR3 extends over 13 amino acids. The V end lost 6 bases, the J end lost 2 bases, and 10 bases lay between the germline ends. CDR3 sequence (DNA): TGTGCCAGCAGCTTCGGGGTCAACTATGGCTACACCTTC. It encodes CASSFGVNYGYTF.

The chain employs TRBV7-2 and TRBJ2-1; 11 nucleotides line up with TRBD2. This CDR3 region has 16 residues. With V trimmed by 6 bases and J by 5 bases, 9 bases remained unmatched. Germline V gene data show CDR1 as SGHTA and CDR2 as FQGNSA. The CDR3 nucleotides read TGTGCCAGCAGTCTAGATAGCGGGGGGGCCCACAATGAGCAGTTCTTC. Protein sequence: CASSLDSGGAHNEQFF.

The rearrangement uses TRBV6-5 and TRBJ2-7; D not resolved. Deletions cut 6 bases from V and 0 bases from J, with 12 bases between. This CDR3 region has 14 residues. The germline gives CDR1 MNHEY, CDR2 SVGAGI. In DNA, the CDR3 is TGTGCCAGCAGCTTCTCCTTGAGCTCCTACGAGCAGTACTTC. The encoded protein is CASSFSLSSYEQYF.

V usage is TRBV5-5 and J usage is TRBJ1-2; 7 bases match TRBD1. Per germline, CDR1 SGHKS and CDR2 YYEKEE (reference sequence). V shed 4 bases, J shed 2 bases, and the junction held 5 bases outside the gene matches. The CDR3 is 14 residues long. The CDR3 protein is CASSLGQENYGYTF. The DNA of the CDR3 is TGTGCCAGCAGCCTTGGACAGGAGAACTATGGCTACACCTTC.

This clone was recorded once. This chain's CDR3 is CASSFIRDYGYTF. Here the CDR3 DNA reads TGTGCCAGCAGTTTCATCAGGGACTATGGCTACACCTTC. V is TRBV12-3 or TRBV12-4 and J is TRBJ1-2; possibly TRBD1 for D (5 bases). The CDR3 is 13 residues long. Between the trimmed V and J ends, which lost 3 bases and 3 bases, there was a span of 8 bases.

The gene calls are TRBV7-3 and TRBJ1-1; D ambiguous. Germline CDR1 reads SGHTA; CDR2 reads FQGTGA. This CDR3 spans 13 amino acids. V was cut by 5 bases and J by 2 bases, with 9 bases left in between. CDR3 sequence: CASSRGRNTEAFF. For the CDR3, the DNA is TGTGCCAGCAGCCGAGGACGTAACACTGAAGCTTTCTTT.

CDR3 in amino acids: CSVGDTPYEQYF. DNA for the CDR3: TGCAGCGTCGGTGACACCCCCTACGAGCAGTACTTC. The J gene is TRBJ2-7, the V gene TRBV29-1; no definite D call. Germline V gene sequence: CDR1 SQVTM, CDR2 ANQGSEA. This CDR3 is 12 amino acids long. The V gene lost 6 bases and the J gene lost 2 bases, with 11 bases spanning the gap.

This chain uses TRBV5-1 with TRBJ1-3, with a tentative D call TRBD1 (5 bases). The CDR3 loop spans 16 amino acids. Germline CDR1 SGHRS, CDR2 YFSETQ. Trimming pared 2 bases from V and 0 bases from J, leaving 12 bases between. As DNA, the CDR3 is TGCGCCAGCAGCTTCGGGGCAGGGAGCTCTGGAAACACCATATATTTT. Translated, it gives CASSFGAGSSGNTIYF.

The V call is TRBV5-5, the J call TRBJ2-1; maybe TRBD2 (6 bases). Between the trimmed V and J ends, which lost 2 bases and 2 bases, there was a span of 11 bases. Germline V gene data show CDR1 as SGHKS and CDR2 as YYEKEE (reference sequence). This CDR3 spans 15 amino acids. The DNA of the CDR3 is TGTGCCAGCAGCTTACGTGGCGGGACCTACAATGAGCAGTTCTTC. Its protein is CASSLRGGTYNEQFF.

This sequence joins TRBV18 and TRBJ2-3; D uncertain. Germline assignment: CDR1 KGHSH and CDR2 LQKENI. The CDR3 spans 14 residues. The ends were cut back, 1 base at V and 1 base at J, with 6 bases in the middle. The CDR3 here is CASSPLFGTDTQYF. CDR3 DNA: TGTGCCAGCTCACCACTTTTCGGCACAGATACGCAGTATTTT.

This clone is a singleton in its sample. V gene TRBV5-1 combines with J gene TRBJ1-5; D not resolved. V was trimmed by 1 base and J by 0 bases, leaving 8 bases between them. The germline V gene has CDR1 SGHRS and CDR2 YFSETQ. The CDR3 sequence is 15 residues long. The DNA for the CDR3 is TGCGCCAGCAGCTTGTCAACAGATAGCAATCAGCCCCAGCATTTT. Its protein product is CASSLSTDSNQPQHF. The variable domain in full, with the rest retrieved from reference TRBV5-1 and TRBJ1-5, is KAGVTQTPRYLIKTRGQQVTLSCSPISGHRSVSWYQQTPGQGLQFLFEYFSETQRNKGNFPGRFSGRQFSNSRSEMNVSTLELGDSALYLCASSLSTDSNQPQHFGDGTRLSIL.

The V and J genes are TRBV19 and TRBJ1-1; TRBD1 matches 7 bases. Germline V lookup: CDR1 LNHDA, CDR2 SQIVND (reference sequence). Germline trimming cut 6 bases from V and 4 bases from J; bases unmatched to any gene: 5. The CDR3 totals 13 residues. CDR3 region: CASSRQGATEAFF. The CDR3 DNA reads TGTGCCAGTAGCAGACAGGGTGCCACTGAAGCTTTCTTT.

This rearrangement joins TRBV2 to TRBJ1-1; possibly TRBD1 for D (5 bases). The ends were cut back, 10 bases at V and 5 bases at J, with 17 bases in the middle. Per germline, CDR1 SNHLY and CDR2 FYNNEI. This CDR3 comprises 13 residues. The CDR3: CATPGGVGTEAFF. The CDR3 DNA is TGTGCCACCCCCGGGGGGGTGGGGACTGAAGCTTTCTTT.

The J gene is TRBJ1-4, the V gene TRBV5-1; TRBD1 is a possible D gene (5 bases). The V gene's germline CDR1 is SGHRS and CDR2 YFSETQ. The CDR3 loop spans 16 amino acids. Trimming stripped 2 bases from V and 3 bases from J, with 14 bases between. As DNA, the CDR3 is TGCGCCAGCAGCTTCCAGGGCCTGGGGGCTAATGAAAAACTGTTTTTT. It encodes CASSFQGLGANEKLFF. Filled out from reference TRBV5-1 and TRBJ1-4, the complete variable domain reads KAGVTQTPRYLIKTRGQQVTLSCSPISGHRSVSWYQQTPGQGLQFLFEYFSETQRNKGNFPGRFSGRQFSNSRSEMNVSTLELGDSALYLCASSFQGLGANEKLFFGSGTQLSVL.

The chain combines TRBV14 with TRBJ2-2; D is perhaps TRBD2 (7 bases). The germline V gene encodes CDR1 SGHDN and CDR2 FVKESK. The V and J ends lost 1 base and 5 bases respectively, with 14 bases between them. This CDR3 has 16 residues. CDR3 sequence reads: CASSQGSGGGTGELFF. The DNA for the CDR3 is TGTGCCAGCAGCCAAGGCTCGGGGGGCGGAACCGGGGAGCTGTTTTTT.

The chain joins TRBV6-2 or TRBV6-3 to TRBJ1-6; D is perhaps TRBD1 (6 bases). CDR3 length equals 15 residues. Germline V lookup: CDR1 MNHEY, CDR2 SVGEGT. The ends were cut back, 2 bases at V and 4 bases at J, with 9 bases in the middle. The CDR3 DNA is TGTGCCAGCAGTTACCCGACAGGTTATAATTCACCCCTCCACTTT. This codes for CASSYPTGYNSPLHF.

In this sample, this clone turned up once. This sequence joins TRBV6-2 or TRBV6-3 and TRBJ1-2; possible D gene TRBD1, 6 bases. The V gene lost 6 bases and the J gene lost 3 bases, with 23 bases spanning the gap. Germline CDR1 and CDR2: MNHEY and SVGEGT. The CDR3 is made up of 17 amino acids. CDR3 sequence: CASSPPQPGQTDYGYTF. In DNA, the CDR3 is TGTGCCAGCAGCCCTCCACAACCCGGACAGACTGACTATGGCTACACCTTC.

The chain couples TRBV18 to TRBJ1-5; TRBD1 is a possible D gene (6 bases). From germline, CDR1 is KGHSH and CDR2 LQKENI. Trimming cost V 5 bases and J 5 bases, with 10 bases left between them. This CDR3 spans 13 amino acids. The DNA for the CDR3 is TGTGCCAGCTCATGGTCAGGGGATCAGCCCCAGCATTTT. Its protein is CASSWSGDQPQHF.

The rearrangement uses TRBV7-9 and TRBJ2-3, with 11 bases fitting TRBD2. CDR3 length: 15 residues. Germline V CDR1 and CDR2: SEHNR, FQNEAQ (reference sequence). Trimming took 3 bases from V and 5 from J; bases not matched to a gene: 4. DNA of the CDR3: TGTGCCAGCAGCTTCTTAGCGGGGGGGCGAGATACGCAGTATTTT. This codes for CASSFLAGGRDTQYF.